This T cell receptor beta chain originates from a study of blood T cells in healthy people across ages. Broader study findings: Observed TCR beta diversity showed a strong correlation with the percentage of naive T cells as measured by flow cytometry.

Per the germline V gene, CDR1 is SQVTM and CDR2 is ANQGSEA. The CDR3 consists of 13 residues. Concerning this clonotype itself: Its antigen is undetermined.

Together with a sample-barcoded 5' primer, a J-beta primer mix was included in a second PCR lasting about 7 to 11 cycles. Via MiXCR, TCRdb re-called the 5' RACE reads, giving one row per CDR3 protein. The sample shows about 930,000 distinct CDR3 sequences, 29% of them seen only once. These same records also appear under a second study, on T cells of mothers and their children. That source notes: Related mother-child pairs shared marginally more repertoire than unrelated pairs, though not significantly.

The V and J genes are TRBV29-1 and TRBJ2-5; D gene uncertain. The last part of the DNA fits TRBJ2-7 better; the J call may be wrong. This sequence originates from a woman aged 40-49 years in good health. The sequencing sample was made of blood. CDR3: CSVEGSIAREQYF. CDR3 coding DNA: TGCAGCGTTGAGGGTAGTATCGCGCGCGAGCAGTACTTC.